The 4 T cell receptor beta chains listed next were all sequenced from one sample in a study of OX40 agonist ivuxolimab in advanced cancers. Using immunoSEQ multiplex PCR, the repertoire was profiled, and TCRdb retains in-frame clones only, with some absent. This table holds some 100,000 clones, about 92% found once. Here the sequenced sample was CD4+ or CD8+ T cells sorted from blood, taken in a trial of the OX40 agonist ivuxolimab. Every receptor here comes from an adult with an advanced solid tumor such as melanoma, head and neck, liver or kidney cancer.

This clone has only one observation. CDR3 in amino acids: CASSYGLAGTYEQYF. CDR3 bases: TGTGCCAGCAGTTACGGCCTAGCGGGGACCTACGAGCAGTACTTC. The chain couples TRBV6-5 to TRBJ2-7; TRBD2 matches 9 bases. Germline V gene data show CDR1 as MNHEY and CDR2 as SVGAGI. This CDR3 has 15 residues. J gave up 2 bases and V 2 bases, and 4 bases lay outside the gene matches.

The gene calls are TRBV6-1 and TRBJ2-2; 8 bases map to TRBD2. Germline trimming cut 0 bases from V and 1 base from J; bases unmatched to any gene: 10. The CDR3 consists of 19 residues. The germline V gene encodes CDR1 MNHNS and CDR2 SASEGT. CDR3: CASSEAPDGRALNTGELFF. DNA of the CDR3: TGTGCCAGCAGTGAAGCGCCGGACGGGAGGGCCTTGAACACCGGGGAGCTGTTTTTT.

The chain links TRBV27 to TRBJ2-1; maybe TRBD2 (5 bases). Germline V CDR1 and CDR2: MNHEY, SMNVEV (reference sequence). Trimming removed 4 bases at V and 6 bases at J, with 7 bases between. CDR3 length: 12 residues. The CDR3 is CASSSSGNEQFF. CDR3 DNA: TGTGCCAGCAGTTCGAGCGGCAATGAGCAGTTCTTC.

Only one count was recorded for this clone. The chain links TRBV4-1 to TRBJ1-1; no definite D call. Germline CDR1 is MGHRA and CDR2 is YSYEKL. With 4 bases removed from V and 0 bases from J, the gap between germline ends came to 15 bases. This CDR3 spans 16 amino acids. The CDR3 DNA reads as TGCGCCAGCAGCCCGCTTACGCGTTCCATGAACACTGAAGCTTTCTTT. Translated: CASSPLTRSMNTEAFF.